These T cell receptor beta chains were read from a single sample in a study of CD8 T cells in ankylosing spondylitis. Via MiXCR, TCRdb re-called the 5' RACE reads, giving one row per CDR3 protein. The table shows about 150,000 distinct CDR3 sequences, with roughly 30% occurring only once. Sequenced input: synovial fluid, either unsorted or a sorted T cell fraction (not recorded which). Receptor source: a male donor with ankylosing spondylitis. The CDR3 runs from the conserved cysteine through the conserved F or W. D genes are given only for firm matches. Size is omitted from some rows. Given values are once, few, many or a class for expanded clones.

TRBJ2-2	TRBV9	16	.	TRBD1	TGTGCCAGCAGCGCCGACAGGGGGCAGCGTCCCGGGGAGCTGTTTTTT	CASSADRGQRPGELFF
TRBJ1-2	TRBV28	17	.	TRBD1	TGTGCCAGCAGTTTATTGACCGGGACAGGGGTCGCCTATGGCTACACCTTC	CASSLLTGTGVAYGYTF
TRBJ1-2	TRBV12-3/TRBV12-4	13	.	.	TGTGCCAGCAGGGAGGACGGGGCGGGTGGCTACACCTTC	CASREDGAGGYTF
TRBJ2-7	TRBV5-1	14	.	TRBD1	TGCGCCAGCAGCTTGGGGGACAGGGCAAGCGAGCAGTACTTC	CASSLGDRASEQYF
TRBJ2-7	TRBV20-1	14	.	.	TGCAGTGCTAGCGGCGGCAACCTAGCATACGAGCAGTACTTC	CSASGGNLAYEQYF
TRBJ2-1	TRBV27	18	.	.	.	CASSSPTFGAIRKNEQFF
TRBJ1-6	TRBV5-1	14	.	TRBD1	TGCGCCAGCAGCCGCGGGACAGATAATTCACCCCTCCACTTT	CASSRGTDNSPLHF
TRBJ2-1	TRBV20-1	11	few	.	TGCAGTGCTAGAGAGCCTTCATCCCAGTTCTTC	CSAREPSSQFF
TRBJ2-2	TRBV5-1	16	few	TRBD1	TGCGCCAGCAGCCATAGGACAGGGGTGGGCACCGGGGAGCTGTTTTTT	CASSHRTGVGTGELFF
TRBJ2-1	TRBV6-1	15	.	TRBD2	TGTGCCAGCAGTGAATTCGCGGGGGGGAGTTTTGAGCAGTTCTTC	CASSEFAGGSFEQFF
TRBJ1-4	TRBV20-1	16	few	.	TGCAGTGCTAAGGACATTTCTATTGCAACTAATGAAAAACTGTTTTTT	CSAKDISIATNEKLFF
TRBJ2-3	TRBV4-2	18	.	TRBD2	TGTGCCAGCAGCCAGGGACTAGCGGGACTACGGGGCACAGATACGCAGTATTTT	CASSQGLAGLRGTDTQYF
TRBJ1-1	TRBV7-8	16	once	.	TGTGCCAGCAGCCCATACAGGGTAGGGGGGACCAAGGAAGCTTTCTTT	CASSPYRVGGTKEAFF
TRBJ1-6	TRBV28	15	.	.	TGTGCCAGCAGTTTATCGCGCCAGTATAATTCACCCCTCCACTTT	CASSLSRQYNSPLHF
TRBJ2-5	TRBV6-1	14	once	TRBD2	TGTGCCAGCAGGCCAGCGGGGGACTCGGTAGCCCAGTACTTC	CASRPAGDSVAQYF
TRBJ1-2	TRBV7-9	15	.	.	TGTGCCAGCAGCACGAACTCGGGGACAAACTATGGCTACACCTTC	CASSTNSGTNYGYTF
TRBJ1-5	TRBV20-1	16	.	TRBD1	TGCAGTGCTAGAGCCGTAGGGACAGGGGTCAATCAGCCCCAGCATTTT	CSARAVGTGVNQPQHF
TRBJ2-7	TRBV2	14	.	.	TGTGCCAGCAGTGGGTCAGGAGCCTCCTACGAGCAGTACTTC	CASSGSGASYEQYF
TRBJ2-1	TRBV20-1	14	.	TRBD2	TGCAGTGCGGCGCGGGGGGCCTCCTACAATGAGCAGTTCTTC	CSAARGASYNEQFF
TRBJ1-3	TRBV28	14	.	.	TGTGCCAGCAGCCCCGGGACACTTGGAAACACCATATATTTT	CASSPGTLGNTIYF
TRBJ2-5	TRBV20-1	13	few	.	TGCAGTGCGGCCTCCGATCTAAAGGAGACCCAGTACTTC	CSAASDLKETQYF
TRBJ1-5	TRBV11-2	16	few	TRBD1	TGTGCCAGCAGCTTGGGACAGGGTAGTTTCAATCAGCCCCAGCATTTT	CASSLGQGSFNQPQHF
TRBJ1-1	TRBV20-1	15	many	.	TGCAGTGCTAGAGATGGGAAGGGGCTGGGCACTGAAGCTTTCTTT	CSARDGKGLGTEAFF
TRBJ2-3	TRBV12-3/TRBV12-4	12	many	.	TGTGCCAGCAGTTTAGGTGGGGTTCCGCAGTATTTT	CASSLGGVPQYF
TRBJ1-1	TRBV4-2	12	.	TRBD1	TGTGCCAGCAGCCCTCGGACAGGGCGGGCTTTCTTT	CASSPRTGRAFF
TRBJ2-3	TRBV7-3	15	.	.	TGTGCCAGCAGCCCCGTTGGCGGAGGGAGAGATACGCAGTATTTT	CASSPVGGGRDTQYF
TRBJ2-2	TRBV10-3	16	many	.	TGTGCCATCAGTGACCCCAGACTAGAAAGGACCGGGGAGCTGTTTTTT	CAISDPRLERTGELFF
TRBJ1-2	TRBV7-2	17	.	TRBD1	TGTGCCAGCAGCTTAGGGACAGGGGTATTCAATAACTATGGCTACACCTTC	CASSLGTGVFNNYGYTF
TRBJ2-3	TRBV5-1	16	.	TRBD2	TGCGCCAGCAGCTTGAGGCCTAGCGGGGACACAGATACGCAGTATTTT	CASSLRPSGDTDTQYF
TRBJ1-2	TRBV5-1	15	.	.	TGCGCCAGCAGCTATTTAGAGGGGGGGAACTATGGCTACACCTTC	CASSYLEGGNYGYTF
TRBJ2-1	TRBV15	15	.	.	TGTGCCACCAGCAGACAGGTTAGCTCCTACAATGAGCAGTTCTTC	CATSRQVSSYNEQFF
TRBJ2-1	TRBV12-3/TRBV12-4	13	.	.	TGTGCCAGCAACCTCGACTATTACAATGAGCAGTTCTTC	CASNLDYYNEQFF
TRBJ1-1	TRBV20-1	13	many	.	TGCAGTGCTAGAAGGGCAGGGAACACTGAAGCTTTCTTT	CSARRAGNTEAFF
TRBJ1-1	TRBV2	13	many	.	TGTGCCAGCAGTGAATGGTCGAACACTGAAGCTTTCTTT	CASSEWSNTEAFF
TRBJ2-2	TRBV7-3	14	few	.	TGTGCCAGCAGCTTATCCGGTAGGACCGGGGAGCTGTTTTTT	CASSLSGRTGELFF
TRBJ2-3	TRBV7-2	15	.	.	TGTGCCAGCAGCTTACGACAGGTGCGCACAGATACGCAGTATTTT	CASSLRQVRTDTQYF
TRBJ1-5	TRBV28	14	few	TRBD1	TGTGCCAGCAGTGCCCGACAGGGGCCTCAGCCCCAGCATTTT	CASSARQGPQPQHF
TRBJ1-1	TRBV2	16	many	TRBD1	TGTGCCAGCAGTGAAGAGGGGACAGGGGGTGGCACTGAAGCTTTCTTT	CASSEEGTGGGTEAFF
TRBJ1-1	TRBV20-1	11	few	.	TGCAGTGCTAGCTGGAACACTGAAGCTTTCTTT	CSASWNTEAFF
TRBJ1-3	TRBV9	14	many	.	TGTGCCAGCAGCGTGGAGGCCTCTGGAAACACCATATATTTT	CASSVEASGNTIYF
TRBJ2-5	TRBV20-1	14	.	TRBD1	TGCAGTGCTTCCGAACTGACAGGGTATCTGACCCAGTACTTC	CSASELTGYLTQYF
TRBJ2-3	TRBV20-1	14	.	.	TGCAGTGCTAGTCACTCTCTCGCTTACGATACGCAGTATTTT	CSASHSLAYDTQYF
TRBJ2-5	TRBV9	15	many	.	TGTGCCAGCAGCGCCCTTGGGACAATTCAAGAGACCCAGTACTTC	CASSALGTIQETQYF
TRBJ2-7	TRBV7-9	14	few	.	TGTGCCAGCGCTTCGCGAAAGCTGGACTACGAGCAGTACTTC	CASASRKLDYEQYF
TRBJ2-2	TRBV20-1	14	few	.	TGCAGTGCTAGAGGCCTAGCGTGGACCGGGGAGCTGTTTTTT	CSARGLAWTGELFF
TRBJ2-7	TRBV25-1	14	.	.	TGTGCCAGCCGAAGACACTTACCTCCCTACGAGCAGTACTTC	CASRRHLPPYEQYF
TRBJ1-5	TRBV19	14	few	TRBD1	TGTGCCAGCACCCGACAGGGTAACAATCAGCCCCAGCATTTT	CASTRQGNNQPQHF
TRBJ2-1	TRBV29-1	16	few	TRBD1	TGCAGCGGCGACAGGGGAGTACGAGTTGGATACAATGAGCAGTTCTTC	CSGDRGVRVGYNEQFF
TRBJ2-1	TRBV12-3/TRBV12-4	13	few	.	TGTGCCAGCAGTGCCCCGGGCGGTCGTGAGCAGTTCTTC	CASSAPGGREQFF
TRBJ2-1	TRBV7-9	15	many	TRBD1	TGTGCCAGCAGCTTAGCCCAGGGGGCGCGGGGTGAGCAGTTCTTC	CASSLAQGARGEQFF
TRBJ2-7	TRBV6-4	14	.	.	TGTGCCAGCAGCCGACTCTGGGGGGAAGGCGAGCAGTACTTC	CASSRLWGEGEQYF
TRBJ2-1	TRBV29-1	14	many	TRBD2	TGCAGCGTTGATTCGACTAGCGGGTCGGATGAGCAGTTCTTC	CSVDSTSGSDEQFF
TRBJ2-1	TRBV19	14	few	.	TGTGCCAGTAGTTCCCGCCGAGGGTTCGGAGGGGAGTTCTTC	CASSSRRGFGGEFF
TRBJ2-3	TRBV7-9	15	few	TRBD1	TGTGCCAGCAGCTTAGTCAGGGGGCGAGGAGATACGCAGTATTTT	CASSLVRGRGDTQYF
TRBJ2-3	TRBV20-1	16	.	TRBD2	TGCAGTGCTAGAACTAGCGGGAGGGCCTTCACAGATACGCAGTATTTT	CSARTSGRAFTDTQYF
TRBJ2-2	TRBV20-1	13	many	TRBD2	TGCAGTGCTAGAACTAGCGGGATTAGGGAGCTGTTTTTT	CSARTSGIRELFF
TRBJ2-7	TRBV20-1	13	.	TRBD1	TGCAGTGCTCCGGGACAGGGAAGAGGCGAGCAGTACTTC	CSAPGQGRGEQYF
TRBJ1-3	TRBV7-2	15	few	.	TGTGCCAGCAGCCTAGGGGGTAACTCTGGAAACACCATATATTTT	CASSLGGNSGNTIYF
TRBJ2-3	TRBV5-1	14	few	.	TGCGCCAGCAGCTTGGCTAGCTACCCCAATACGCAGTATTTT	CASSLASYPNTQYF